Detailed here is one T cell receptor beta chain. Different DNA sequences within this sample yield the same CDR3. This sample is drawn from a study of control samples from healthy donors and cancer patients. The CDR3 sequence is 12 residues long. Germline V lookup: CDR1 LGHDT, CDR2 YNNKEL (reference sequence). V was pared by 4 bases and J by 5 bases, with 6 bases between. Assay used: immunoSEQ multiplex PCR; TCRdb lists only in-frame clones, some missing. The profile shows 90,000 to 100,000 clones, around 80% of them singletons. Material: blood. This receptor was identified in a woman younger than 45 in good health. The chain uses TRBV3-1 (or the pseudogene TRBV3-2) and TRBJ2-1; no clear D gene. CDR3 in amino acids: CASSRTNNEQFF. The CDR3 bases are TGTGCCAGCAGCCGAACCAACAATGAGCAGTTCTTC.